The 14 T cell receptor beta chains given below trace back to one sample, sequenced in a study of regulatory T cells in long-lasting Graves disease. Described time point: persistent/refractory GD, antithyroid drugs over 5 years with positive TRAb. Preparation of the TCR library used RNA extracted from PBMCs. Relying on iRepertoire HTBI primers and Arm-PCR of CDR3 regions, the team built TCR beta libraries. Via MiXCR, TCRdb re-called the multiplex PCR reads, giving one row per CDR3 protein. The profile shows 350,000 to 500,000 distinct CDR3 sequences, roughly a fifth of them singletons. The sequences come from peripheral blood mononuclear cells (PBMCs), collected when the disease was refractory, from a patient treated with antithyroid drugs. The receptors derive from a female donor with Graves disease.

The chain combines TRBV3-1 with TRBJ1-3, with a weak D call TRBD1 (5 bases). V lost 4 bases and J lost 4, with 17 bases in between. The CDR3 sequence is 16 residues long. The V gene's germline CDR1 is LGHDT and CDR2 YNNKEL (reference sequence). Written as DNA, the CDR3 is TGTGCCAGCAGCCCCCGCCGGGGACTGGCGGGAAACACCATATATTTT. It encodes CASSPRRGLAGNTIYF.

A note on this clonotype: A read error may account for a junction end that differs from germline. This CDR3 is CVSTKDRNTEAFF. In DNA form, the CDR3 reads TGTGTCAGCACCAAGGACAGGAACACTGAAGCCTTCTTT. The rearrangement links TRBV2 to TRBJ1-1, with TRBD1 matching 7 bases. CDR3 length: 13 residues. CDR1 and CDR2 from the germline V gene are SNHLY and FYNNEI. Variable domain in full (rest from reference TRBV2 and TRBJ1-1): EPEVTQTPSHQVTQMGQEVILRCVPISNHLYFYWYRQILGQKVEFLVSFYNNEISEKSEIFDDQFSVERPDGSNFTLKIRSTKLEDSAMYFCVSTKDRNTEAFFGQGTRLTVV.

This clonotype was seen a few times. For the CDR3, the DNA is TGTGCCAGCAGTATCGGACACAGGAACACTGAAGCTTTCTTT. Its protein product is CASSIGHRNTEAFF. This chain links TRBV27 with TRBJ1-1; TRBD1 might be the D (5 bases). Trimming stripped 5 bases from V and 1 base from J, with 11 bases between. This CDR3 has 14 amino acids. Germline-derived CDR1 and CDR2 are MNHEY and SMNVEV (reference sequence).

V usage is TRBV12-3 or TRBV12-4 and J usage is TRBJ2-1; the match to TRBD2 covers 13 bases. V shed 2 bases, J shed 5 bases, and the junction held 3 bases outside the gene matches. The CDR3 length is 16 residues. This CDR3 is CASSLFGTSGDNEQFF. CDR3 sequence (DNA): TGTGCCAGCAGTTTATTCGGGACTAGCGGGGACAATGAGCAGTTCTTC.

CDR3 protein: CASRTGGSNGELFF. The DNA for the CDR3 is TGTGCCAGCAGGACAGGGGGCTCTAACGGGGAGCTGTTTTTT. This chain connects TRBV5-4 to TRBJ2-2; TRBD1 matches at 10 bases. V lost 5 bases, J lost 7 bases, and 5 bases stayed unmatched. The V gene's germline CDR1 is SGHNT and CDR2 YYREEE (reference sequence). The CDR3 has 14 amino acids.

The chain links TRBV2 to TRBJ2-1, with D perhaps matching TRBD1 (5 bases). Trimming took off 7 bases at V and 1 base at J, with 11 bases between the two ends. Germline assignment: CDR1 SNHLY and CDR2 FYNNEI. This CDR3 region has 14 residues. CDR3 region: CASTVGASYNEQFF. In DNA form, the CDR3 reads TGTGCCAGCACTGTTGGGGCTTCCTACAATGAGCAGTTCTTC.

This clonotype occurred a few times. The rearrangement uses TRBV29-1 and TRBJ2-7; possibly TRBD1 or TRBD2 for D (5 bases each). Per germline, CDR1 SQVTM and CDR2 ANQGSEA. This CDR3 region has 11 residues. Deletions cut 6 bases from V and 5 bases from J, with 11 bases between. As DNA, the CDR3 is TGCAGCGTAGAGGGGACCCACGAGCAGTACTTC. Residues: CSVEGTHEQYF.

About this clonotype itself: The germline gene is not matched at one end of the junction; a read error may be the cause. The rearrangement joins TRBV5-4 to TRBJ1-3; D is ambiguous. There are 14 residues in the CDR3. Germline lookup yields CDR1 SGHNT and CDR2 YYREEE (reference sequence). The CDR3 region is CASSLDGTGNTIYF. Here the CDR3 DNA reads TGTGCCAGCAGTTTGGACGGCACTGGAAACACCATATATTTT. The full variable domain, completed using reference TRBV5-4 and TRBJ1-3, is ETGVTQSPTHLIKTRGQQVTLRCSSQSGHNTVSWYQQALGQGPQFIFQYYREEENGRGNFPPRFSGLQFPNYSSELNVNALELDDSALYLCASSLDGTGNTIYFGEGSWLTVV.

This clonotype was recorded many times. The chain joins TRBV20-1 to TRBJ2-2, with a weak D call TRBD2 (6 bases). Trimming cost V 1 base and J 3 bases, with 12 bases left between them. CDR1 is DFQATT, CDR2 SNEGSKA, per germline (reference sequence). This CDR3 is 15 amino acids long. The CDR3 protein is CSARVGGTDTGELFF. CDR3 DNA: TGCAGTGCTAGAGTAGGCGGGACGGACACCGGGGAGCTGTTTTTT.

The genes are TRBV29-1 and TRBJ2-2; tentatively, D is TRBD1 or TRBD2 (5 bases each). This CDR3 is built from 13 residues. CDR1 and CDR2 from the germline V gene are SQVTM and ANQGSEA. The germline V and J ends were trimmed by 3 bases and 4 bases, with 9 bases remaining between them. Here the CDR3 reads CSVDRDGTGELFF. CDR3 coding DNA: TGCAGCGTTGACAGGGACGGCACCGGGGAGCTGTTTTTT.

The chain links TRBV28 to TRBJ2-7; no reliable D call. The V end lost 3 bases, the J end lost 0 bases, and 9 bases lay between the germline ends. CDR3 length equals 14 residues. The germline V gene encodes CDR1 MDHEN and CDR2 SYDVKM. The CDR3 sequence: CASSFPTTSYEQYF. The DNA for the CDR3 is TGTGCCAGCAGTTTCCCCACGACCTCCTACGAGCAGTACTTC. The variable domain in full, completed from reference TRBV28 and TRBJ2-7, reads DVKVTQSSRYLVKRTGEKVFLECVQDMDHENMFWYRQDPGLGLRLIYFSYDVKMKEKGDIPEGYSVSREKKERFSLILESASTNQTSMYLCASSFPTTSYEQYFGPGTRLTVT.

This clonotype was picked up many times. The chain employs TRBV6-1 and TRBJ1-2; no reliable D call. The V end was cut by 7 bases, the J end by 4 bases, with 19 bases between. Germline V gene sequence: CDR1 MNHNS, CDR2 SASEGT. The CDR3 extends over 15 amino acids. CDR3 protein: CASTPSAGLTYGYTF. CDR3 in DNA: TGTGCCAGCACACCATCGGCAGGACTGACCTATGGCTACACCTTC.

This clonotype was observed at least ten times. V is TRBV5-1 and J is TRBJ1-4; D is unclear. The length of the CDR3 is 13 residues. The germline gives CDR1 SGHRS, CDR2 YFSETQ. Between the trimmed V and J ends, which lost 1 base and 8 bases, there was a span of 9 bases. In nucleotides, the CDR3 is TGCGCCAGCAGCTTGATGCCAGAAGAAAAACTGTTTTTT. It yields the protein CASSLMPEEKLFF.

The CDR3, as DNA: TGTGCCAGCAGCTCGGGGACAGGGTGGCGAGAGACCCAGTACTTC. Amino acids: CASSSGTGWRETQYF. V gene TRBV7-9 combines with J gene TRBJ2-5, with 9 bases identical to TRBD1. V lost 4 bases and J lost 4; bases outside the gene matches: 7. The germline CDR1 and CDR2 sequences are SEHNR and FQNEAQ (reference sequence). There are 15 residues in the CDR3.